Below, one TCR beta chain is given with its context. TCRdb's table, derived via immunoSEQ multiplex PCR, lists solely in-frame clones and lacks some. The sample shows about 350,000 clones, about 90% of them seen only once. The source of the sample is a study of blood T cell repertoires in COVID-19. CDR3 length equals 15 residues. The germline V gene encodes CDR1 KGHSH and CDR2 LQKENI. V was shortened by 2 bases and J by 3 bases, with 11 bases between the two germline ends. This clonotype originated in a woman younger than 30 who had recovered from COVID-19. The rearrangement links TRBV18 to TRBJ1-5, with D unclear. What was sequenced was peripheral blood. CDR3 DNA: TGTGCCAGCTCACCAGTGGACGGGATCAATCAGCCCCAGCATTTT. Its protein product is CASSPVDGINQPQHF.